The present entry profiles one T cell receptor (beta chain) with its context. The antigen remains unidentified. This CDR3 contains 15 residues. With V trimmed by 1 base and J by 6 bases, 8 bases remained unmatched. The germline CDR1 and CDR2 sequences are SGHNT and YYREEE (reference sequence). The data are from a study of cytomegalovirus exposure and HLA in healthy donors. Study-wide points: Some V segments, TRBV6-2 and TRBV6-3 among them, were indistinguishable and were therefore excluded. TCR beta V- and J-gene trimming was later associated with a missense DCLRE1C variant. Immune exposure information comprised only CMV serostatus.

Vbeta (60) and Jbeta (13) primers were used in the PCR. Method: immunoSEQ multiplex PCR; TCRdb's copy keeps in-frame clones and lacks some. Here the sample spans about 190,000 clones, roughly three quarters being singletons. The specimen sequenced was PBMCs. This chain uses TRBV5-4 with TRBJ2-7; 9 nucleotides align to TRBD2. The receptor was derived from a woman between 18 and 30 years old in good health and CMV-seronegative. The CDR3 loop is CASSLRAGGIGEQYF. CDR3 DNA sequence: TGTGCCAGCAGCTTGAGAGCGGGAGGAATCGGCGAGCAGTACTTC.